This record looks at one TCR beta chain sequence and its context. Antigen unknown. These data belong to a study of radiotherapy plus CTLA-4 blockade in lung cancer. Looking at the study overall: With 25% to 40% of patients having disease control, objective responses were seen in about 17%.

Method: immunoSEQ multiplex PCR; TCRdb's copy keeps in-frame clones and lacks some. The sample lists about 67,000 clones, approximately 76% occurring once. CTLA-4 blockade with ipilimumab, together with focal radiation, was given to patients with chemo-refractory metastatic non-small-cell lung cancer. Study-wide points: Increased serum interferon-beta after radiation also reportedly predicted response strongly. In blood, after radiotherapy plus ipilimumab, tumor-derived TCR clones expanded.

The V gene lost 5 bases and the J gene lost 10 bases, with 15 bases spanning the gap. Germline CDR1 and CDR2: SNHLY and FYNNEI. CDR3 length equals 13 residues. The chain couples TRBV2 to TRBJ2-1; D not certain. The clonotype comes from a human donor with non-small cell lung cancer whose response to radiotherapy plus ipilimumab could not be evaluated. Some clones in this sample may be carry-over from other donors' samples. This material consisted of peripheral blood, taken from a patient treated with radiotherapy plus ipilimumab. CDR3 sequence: CASSTTVAMEQFF. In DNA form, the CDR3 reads TGTGCCAGCAGTACAACAGTCGCGATGGAGCAGTTCTTC.